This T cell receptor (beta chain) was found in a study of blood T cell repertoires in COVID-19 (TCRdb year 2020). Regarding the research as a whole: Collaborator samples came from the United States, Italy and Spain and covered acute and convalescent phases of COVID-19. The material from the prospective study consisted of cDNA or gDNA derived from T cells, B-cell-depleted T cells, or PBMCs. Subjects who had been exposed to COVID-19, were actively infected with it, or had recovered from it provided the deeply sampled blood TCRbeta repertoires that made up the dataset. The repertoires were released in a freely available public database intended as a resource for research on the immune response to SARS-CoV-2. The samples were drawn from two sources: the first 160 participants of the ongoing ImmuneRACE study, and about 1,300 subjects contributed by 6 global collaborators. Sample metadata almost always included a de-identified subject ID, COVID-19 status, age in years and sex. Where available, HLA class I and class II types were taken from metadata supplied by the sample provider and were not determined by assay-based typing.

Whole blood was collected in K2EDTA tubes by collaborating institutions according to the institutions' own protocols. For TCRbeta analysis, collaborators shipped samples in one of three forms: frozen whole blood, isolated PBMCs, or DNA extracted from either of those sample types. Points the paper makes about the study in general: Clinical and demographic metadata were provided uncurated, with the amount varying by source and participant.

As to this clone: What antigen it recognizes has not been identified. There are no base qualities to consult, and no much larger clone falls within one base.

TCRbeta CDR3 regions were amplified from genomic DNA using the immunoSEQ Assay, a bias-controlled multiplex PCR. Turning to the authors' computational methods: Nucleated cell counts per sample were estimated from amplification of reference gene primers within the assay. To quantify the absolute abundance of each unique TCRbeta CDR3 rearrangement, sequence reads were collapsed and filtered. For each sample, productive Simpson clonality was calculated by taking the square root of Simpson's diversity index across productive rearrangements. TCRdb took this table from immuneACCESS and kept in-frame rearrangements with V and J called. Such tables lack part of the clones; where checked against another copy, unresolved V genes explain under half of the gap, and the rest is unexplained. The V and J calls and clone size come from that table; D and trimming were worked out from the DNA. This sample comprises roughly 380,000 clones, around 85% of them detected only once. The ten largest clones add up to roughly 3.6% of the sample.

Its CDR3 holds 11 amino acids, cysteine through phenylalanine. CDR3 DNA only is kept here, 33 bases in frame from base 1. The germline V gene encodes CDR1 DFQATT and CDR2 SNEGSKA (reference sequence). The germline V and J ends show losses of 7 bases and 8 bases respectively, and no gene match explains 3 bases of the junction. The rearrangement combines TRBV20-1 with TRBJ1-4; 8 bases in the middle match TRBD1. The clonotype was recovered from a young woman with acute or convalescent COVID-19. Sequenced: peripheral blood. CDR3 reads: CSGQGSEKLFF. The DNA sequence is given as TGCAGTGGACAGGGGTCCGAAAAACTGTTTTTT.